This entry lists 9 T cell receptor beta chains sequenced from one sample in a study of blood T cell repertoires in COVID-19. Using immunoSEQ multiplex PCR, the repertoire was profiled, and TCRdb retains in-frame clones only, with some absent. The data contain 380,000 or so clones, 70% to 90% of them singletons. Sequenced: PBMCs or T cells enriched from blood (not recorded which). The receptors here all came from a woman in her forties with acute COVID-19.

V gene TRBV27 combines with J gene TRBJ1-6, with no clear D. The germline CDR1 and CDR2 sequences are MNHEY and SMNVEV (reference sequence). V was pared by 6 bases and J by 10 bases, with 16 bases between. This CDR3 spans 14 amino acids. In DNA form, the CDR3 reads TGTGCCAGCAGCCTCCTGGGCAAAAACTCACCCCTCCACTTT. It translates to CASSLLGKNSPLHF.

V gene TRBV5-8 combines with J gene TRBJ1-2; 10 nucleotides align to TRBD1. CDR1 is SGHTS, CDR2 YDEGEE, per germline. The CDR3 is 16 residues long. With V trimmed by 4 bases and J by 5 bases, 11 bases remained unmatched. CDR3 nucleotide sequence: TGTGCCAGCAGCGCTTGGGACAGGGGAGATCGGTATGGCTACACCTTC. This sequence encodes CASSAWDRGDRYGYTF.

This chain connects TRBV6-1 to TRBJ2-7; maybe TRBD1 (6 bases). This CDR3 spans 13 amino acids. The germline V gene has CDR1 MNHNS and CDR2 SASEGT. The V end was cut by 6 bases, the J end by 3 bases, with 12 bases between. The CDR3 DNA follows: TGTGCCAGCAGGCTGGGGGCCTTCTACGAGCAGTACTTC. Its translation is CASRLGAFYEQYF.

The chain joins TRBV18 to TRBJ1-1; D not resolved. The germline CDR1 and CDR2 sequences are KGHSH and LQKENI. There are 15 residues in the CDR3. Between the trimmed V and J ends, which lost 2 bases and 1 base, there was a span of 11 bases. The CDR3 reads CASSPFEGTNTEAFF. CDR3 DNA: TGTGCCAGCTCACCATTCGAGGGTACGAACACTGAAGCTTTCTTT.

The CDR3 sequence: CASSYRQGAMQETQYF. The CDR3 bases are TGCGCCAGCAGCTACCGACAGGGGGCGATGCAAGAGACCCAGTACTTC. The V and J genes are TRBV5-1 and TRBJ2-5; 10 bases are a match to TRBD1. CDR3 length equals 16 residues. CDR1 and CDR2 (germline): SGHRS, YFSETQ. With 3 bases clipped from V and 2 bases from J, the junction kept 7 bases outside the gene matches.

This clone appeared a single time. The CDR3 reads CAWSVGAGWSYEQYF. CDR3 bases: TGTGCCTGGAGTGTAGGGGCAGGGTGGTCCTACGAGCAGTACTTC. This chain uses TRBV30 with TRBJ2-7, with D maybe TRBD1 (5 bases). CDR1 is GTSNPN, CDR2 SVGIG, per germline (reference sequence). Trimming cost V 0 bases and J 1 base, with 13 bases left between them. This CDR3 spans 15 amino acids.

The CDR3 region has the DNA TGCAGCGCCGACAGGGGGCCGGGGTATGGCTACACCTTC. This gives the protein CSADRGPGYGYTF. The chain couples TRBV29-1 to TRBJ1-2; 10 nucleotides agree with TRBD1. The V segment lost 7 bases and the J segment 5 bases; nucleotides outside the gene matches: 7. In germline, CDR1 is SQVTM, CDR2 ANQGSEA. This CDR3 is built from 13 residues.

This chain uses TRBV5-1 with TRBJ1-1; D is perhaps TRBD1 (5 bases). Per germline, CDR1 SGHRS and CDR2 YFSETQ. Trimming took off 4 bases at V and 4 bases at J, with 14 bases between the two ends. This CDR3 contains 14 residues. The CDR3 bases are TGCGCCAGCAGCCTCCAGGGCGACGGCACTGAAGCTTTCTTT. As protein: CASSLQGDGTEAFF.

This sequence joins TRBV5-1 and TRBJ1-2; 11 bases map to TRBD1. Germline V CDR1 and CDR2: SGHRS, YFSETQ. There are 15 residues in the CDR3. Trimming cost V 3 bases and J 7 bases; bases outside gene matches: 8. CDR3 DNA sequence: TGCGCCAGCAGCTATACGGGACAGGGGGTTCTTGGCTACACCTTC. It encodes CASSYTGQGVLGYTF.